The TCR beta chain under discussion was sequenced for a study of shared clonotypes between healthy human individuals. Healthy HIV-negative adults with no recent acute infections or vaccinations were recruited as donors. Germline V lookup: CDR1 SGHTA, CDR2 FQGNSA. Germline trimming cut 7 bases from V and 0 bases from J; bases unmatched to any gene: 7. This CDR3 has 15 amino acids. The repertoire was sequenced with immunoSEQ multiplex PCR; TCRdb's copy has only in-frame clones and lacks some. The sample holds about 1.5 million clones, 98% seen once. The clonotype originates from a man between 25 and 39 years old in good health. The rearrangement uses TRBV7-2 and TRBJ2-3; 7 bases map to TRBD1. The material sequenced was naive CD4+ T cells sorted from blood. Documented subset: CD45RA+ positively selected. CDR3 in DNA: TGTGCCAGCATCGACTGGACAGGAAGCACAGATACGCAGTATTTT. This encodes CASIDWTGSTDTQYF. The whole variable domain, remainder taken from reference TRBV7-2 and TRBJ2-3, is GAGVSQSPSNKVTEKGKDVELRCDPISGHTALYWYRQSLGQGLEFLIYFQGNSAPDKSGLPSDRFSAERTGGSVSTLTIQRTQQEDSAVYLCASIDWTGSTDTQYFGPGTRLTVL.